This T cell receptor beta chain was sequenced in a study of CD8 T cells in Susac syndrome. The authors reverse transcribed about 0.5 to 1 ug RNA with random hexamers. Amplification of the TCR beta CDR3 was carried out by immunoSEQ multiplex PCR, which spanned a total of 54 Vbeta and 13 Jbeta segments. MiXCR, run by TCRdb on the immunoSEQ multiplex PCR reads, gives a single entry per CDR3 protein. The data contain about 180,000 distinct CDR3 sequences, approximately 94% of them seen just once; the ten biggest clones take up approximately 0.11%. This CDR3 has 16 residues. This clonotype has a single count. The antigen is undetermined. CD8+ and CD4+ blood T cells underwent TCR beta sequencing. Fulfillment of recently defined diagnostic criteria for definite or probable disease was shown by the patients with Susac syndrome. Study-wide points: There was no clonal expansion in the CD4+ T cell repertoires of Susac syndrome.

This TCR came from a human donor with Susac syndrome. What was sequenced was CD4+ T cells from PBMCs. V usage is TRBV21-1 and J usage is TRBJ1-6; TRBD1, the table's D call, lacks a check against the DNA. TRBV21-1 is given as a pseudogene. CDR3 DNA sequence: TGTGCCAGCAGCAAACCGACGACAGGGGGTGGTTCACCCCTCCACTTT. It is translated as CASSKPTTGGGSPLHF.